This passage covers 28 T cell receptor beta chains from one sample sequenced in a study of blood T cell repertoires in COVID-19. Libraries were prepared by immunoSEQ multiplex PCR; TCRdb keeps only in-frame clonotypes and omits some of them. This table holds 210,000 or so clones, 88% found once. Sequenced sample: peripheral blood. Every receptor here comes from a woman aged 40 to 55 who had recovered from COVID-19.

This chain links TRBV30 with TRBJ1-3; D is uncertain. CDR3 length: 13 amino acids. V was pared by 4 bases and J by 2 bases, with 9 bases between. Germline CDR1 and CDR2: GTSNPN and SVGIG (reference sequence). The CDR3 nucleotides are TGTGCCTGGAACCCTGACACTGGAAACACCATATATTTT. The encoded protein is CAWNPDTGNTIYF.

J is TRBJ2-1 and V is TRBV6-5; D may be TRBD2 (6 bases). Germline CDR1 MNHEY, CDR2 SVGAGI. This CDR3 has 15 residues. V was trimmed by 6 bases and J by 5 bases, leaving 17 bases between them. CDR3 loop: CASSRDFEPNNEQFF. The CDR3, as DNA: TGTGCCAGCAGCCGGGACTTCGAGCCCAACAATGAGCAGTTCTTC.

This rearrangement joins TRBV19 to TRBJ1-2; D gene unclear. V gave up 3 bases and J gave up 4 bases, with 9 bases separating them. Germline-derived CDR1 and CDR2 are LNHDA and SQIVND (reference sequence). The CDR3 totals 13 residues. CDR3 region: CASSMMSFYGYTF. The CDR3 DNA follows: TGTGCCAGTAGTATGATGAGTTTCTATGGCTACACCTTC.

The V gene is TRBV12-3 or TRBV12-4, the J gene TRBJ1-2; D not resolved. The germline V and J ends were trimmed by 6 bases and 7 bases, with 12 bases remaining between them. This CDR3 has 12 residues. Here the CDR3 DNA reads TGTGCCAGCAGCCAGACTGTGGCTGGCTACACCTTC. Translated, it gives CASSQTVAGYTF.

CDR3 sequence: CASSAQGFGTEAFF. As DNA, the CDR3 is TGTGCCAGCAGTGCCCAGGGGTTTGGCACTGAAGCTTTCTTT. The chain is built from TRBV28 and TRBJ1-1; D perhaps matches TRBD1 (6 bases). V shed 5 bases and J shed 4 bases, with 14 bases lying between them. The CDR3 is 14 residues long. The germline gives CDR1 MDHEN, CDR2 SYDVKM.

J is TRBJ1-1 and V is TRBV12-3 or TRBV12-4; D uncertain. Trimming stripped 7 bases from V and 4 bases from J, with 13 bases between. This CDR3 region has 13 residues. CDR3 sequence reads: CASTSGRGTEAFF. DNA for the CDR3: TGTGCCAGCACCTCTGGGCGGGGCACTGAAGCTTTCTTT.

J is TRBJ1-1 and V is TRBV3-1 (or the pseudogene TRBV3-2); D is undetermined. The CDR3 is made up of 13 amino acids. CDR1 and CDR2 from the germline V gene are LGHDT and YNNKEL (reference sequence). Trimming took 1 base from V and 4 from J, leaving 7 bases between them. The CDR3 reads CASSQGRATEAFF. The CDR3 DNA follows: TGTGCCAGCAGCCAAGGGAGGGCCACTGAAGCTTTCTTT.

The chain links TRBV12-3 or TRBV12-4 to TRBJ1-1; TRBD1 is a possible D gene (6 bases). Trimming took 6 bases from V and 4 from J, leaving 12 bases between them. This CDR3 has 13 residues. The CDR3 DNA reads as TGTGCCAGCAGCCTGGGGGCCCCCACTGAAGCTTTCTTT. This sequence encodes CASSLGAPTEAFF.

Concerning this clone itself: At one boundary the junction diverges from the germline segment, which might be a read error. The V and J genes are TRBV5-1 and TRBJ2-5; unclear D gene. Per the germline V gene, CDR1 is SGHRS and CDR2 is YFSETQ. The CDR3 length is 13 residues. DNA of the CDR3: TGCGCCAGCAGTTTGGGCAGTCAAGAGACCCAGTACTTC. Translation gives CASSLGSQETQYF.

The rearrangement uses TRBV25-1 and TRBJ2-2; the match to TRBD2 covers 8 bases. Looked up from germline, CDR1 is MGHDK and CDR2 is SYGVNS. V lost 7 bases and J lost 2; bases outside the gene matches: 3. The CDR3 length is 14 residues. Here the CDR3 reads CASTRGANTGELFF. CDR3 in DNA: TGTGCCAGCACGCGGGGGGCAAACACCGGGGAGCTGTTTTTT.

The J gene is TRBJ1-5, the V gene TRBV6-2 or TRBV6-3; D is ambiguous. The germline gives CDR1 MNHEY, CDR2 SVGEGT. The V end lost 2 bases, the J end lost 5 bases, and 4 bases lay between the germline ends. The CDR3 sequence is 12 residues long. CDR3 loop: CASSYGDQPQHF. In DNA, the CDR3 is TGTGCCAGCAGTTACGGAGATCAGCCCCAGCATTTT.

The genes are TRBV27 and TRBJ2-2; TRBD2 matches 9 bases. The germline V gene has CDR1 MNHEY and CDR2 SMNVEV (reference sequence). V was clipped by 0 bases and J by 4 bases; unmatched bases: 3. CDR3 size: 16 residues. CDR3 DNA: TGTGCCAGCAGTTTATCGGGGGGACTAGCCACCGGGGAGCTGTTTTTT. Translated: CASSLSGGLATGELFF.

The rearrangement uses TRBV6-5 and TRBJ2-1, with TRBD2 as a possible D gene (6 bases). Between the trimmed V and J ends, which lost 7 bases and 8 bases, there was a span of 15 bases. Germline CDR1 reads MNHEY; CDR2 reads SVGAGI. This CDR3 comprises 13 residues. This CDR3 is CASKEGEVDEQFF. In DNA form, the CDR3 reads TGTGCCAGCAAGGAGGGAGAAGTGGATGAGCAGTTCTTC.

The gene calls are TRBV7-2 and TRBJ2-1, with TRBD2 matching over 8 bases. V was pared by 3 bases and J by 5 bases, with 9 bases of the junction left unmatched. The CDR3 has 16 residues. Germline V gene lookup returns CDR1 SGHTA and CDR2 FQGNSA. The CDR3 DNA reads TGTGCCAGCAGCTTGGTGGCTCTAGCGGGTAACAATGAGCAGTTCTTC. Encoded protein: CASSLVALAGNNEQFF.

This CDR3 is CAISGAMNTEAFF. The CDR3 nucleotides are TGTGCCATCAGTGGCGCCATGAACACTGAAGCTTTCTTT. This chain joins TRBV10-3 and TRBJ1-1; D gene uncertain. Trimming pared 4 bases from V and 0 bases from J, leaving 6 bases between. Germline CDR1 ENHRY, CDR2 SYGVKD. CDR3 length equals 13 residues.

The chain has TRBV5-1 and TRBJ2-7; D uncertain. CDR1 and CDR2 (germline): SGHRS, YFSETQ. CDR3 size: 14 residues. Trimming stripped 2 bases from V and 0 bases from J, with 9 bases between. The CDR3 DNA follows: TGCGCCAGCAGCTTAGAGCCTAGCTCCTACGAGCAGTACTTC. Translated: CASSLEPSSYEQYF.

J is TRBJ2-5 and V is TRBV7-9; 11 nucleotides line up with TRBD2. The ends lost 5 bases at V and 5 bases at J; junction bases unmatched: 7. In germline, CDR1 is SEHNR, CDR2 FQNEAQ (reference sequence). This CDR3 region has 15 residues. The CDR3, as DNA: TGTGCCAGCAGCCGGGAACTAGCGGGAGATGAGACCCAGTACTTC. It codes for CASSRELAGDETQYF. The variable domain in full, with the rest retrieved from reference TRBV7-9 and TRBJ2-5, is DTGVSQNPRHKITKRGQNVTFRCDPISEHNRLYWYRQTLGQGPEFLTYFQNEAQLEKSRLLSDRFSAERPKGSFSTLEIQRTEQGDSAMYLCASSRELAGDETQYFGPGTRLLVL.

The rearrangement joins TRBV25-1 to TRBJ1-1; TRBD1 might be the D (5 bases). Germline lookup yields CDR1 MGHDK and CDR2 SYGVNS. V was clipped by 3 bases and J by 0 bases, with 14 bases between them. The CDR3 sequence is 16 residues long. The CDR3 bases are TGTGCCAGCAGTGAGAGGGCGGGACGGCTGAACACTGAAGCTTTCTTT. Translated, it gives CASSERAGRLNTEAFF.

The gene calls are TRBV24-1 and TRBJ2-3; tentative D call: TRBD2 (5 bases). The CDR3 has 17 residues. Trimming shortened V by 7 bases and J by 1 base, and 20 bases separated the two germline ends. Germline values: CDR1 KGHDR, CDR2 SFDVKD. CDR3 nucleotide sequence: TGTGCCACCAGCATGACCACGACTATAGTGGGCACAGATACGCAGTATTTT. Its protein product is CATSMTTTIVGTDTQYF.

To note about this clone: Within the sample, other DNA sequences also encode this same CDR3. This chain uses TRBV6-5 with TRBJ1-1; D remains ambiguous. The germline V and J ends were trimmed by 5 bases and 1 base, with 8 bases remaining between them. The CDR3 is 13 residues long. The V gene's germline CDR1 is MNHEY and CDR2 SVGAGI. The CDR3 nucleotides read TGTGCCAGCAGTCTTGACTGGAACACTGAAGCTTTCTTT. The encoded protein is CASSLDWNTEAFF.

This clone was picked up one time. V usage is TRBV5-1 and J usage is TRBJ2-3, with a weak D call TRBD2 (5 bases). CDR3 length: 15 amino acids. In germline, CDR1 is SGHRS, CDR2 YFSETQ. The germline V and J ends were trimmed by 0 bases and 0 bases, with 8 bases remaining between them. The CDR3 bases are TGCGCCAGCAGCTTGGAACGGGGTAGCACAGATACGCAGTATTTT. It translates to CASSLERGSTDTQYF. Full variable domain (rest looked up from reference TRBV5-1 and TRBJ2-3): KAGVTQTPRYLIKTRGQQVTLSCSPISGHRSVSWYQQTPGQGLQFLFEYFSETQRNKGNFPGRFSGRQFSNSRSEMNVSTLELGDSALYLCASSLERGSTDTQYFGPGTRLTVL.

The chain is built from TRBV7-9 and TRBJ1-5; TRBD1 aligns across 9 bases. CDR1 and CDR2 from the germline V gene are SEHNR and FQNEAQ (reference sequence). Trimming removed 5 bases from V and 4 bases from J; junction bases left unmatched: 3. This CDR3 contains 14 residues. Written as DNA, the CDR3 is TGTGCCAGCAGCCCGGGGACAGGGAATCAGCCCCAGCATTTT. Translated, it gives CASSPGTGNQPQHF.

CDR3 bases: TGTGCCAGCAGCTTCGGTACTGGGGCCAACGTCCTGACTTTC. Protein product: CASSFGTGANVLTF. This chain links TRBV5-6 with TRBJ2-6; no clear D gene. Germline assignment: CDR1 SGHDT and CDR2 YYEEEE. The V end lost 2 bases, the J end lost 2 bases, and 5 bases lay between the germline ends. The CDR3 spans 14 residues.

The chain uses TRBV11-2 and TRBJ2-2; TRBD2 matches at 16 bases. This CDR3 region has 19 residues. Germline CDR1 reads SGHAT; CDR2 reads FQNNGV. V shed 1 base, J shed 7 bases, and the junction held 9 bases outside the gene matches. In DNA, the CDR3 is TGTGCCAGCAGCTTAGCACTGGGACTAGCGGGAGGGCTGAGCGGGGAGCTGTTTTTT. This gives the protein CASSLALGLAGGLSGELFF.

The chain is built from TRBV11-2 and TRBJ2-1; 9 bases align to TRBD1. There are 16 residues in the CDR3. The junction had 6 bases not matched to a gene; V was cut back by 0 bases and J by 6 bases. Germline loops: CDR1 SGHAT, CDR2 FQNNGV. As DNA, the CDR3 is TGTGCCAGCAGCTTAGATAAACAGGGGGCATTCAATGAGCAGTTCTTC. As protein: CASSLDKQGAFNEQFF.

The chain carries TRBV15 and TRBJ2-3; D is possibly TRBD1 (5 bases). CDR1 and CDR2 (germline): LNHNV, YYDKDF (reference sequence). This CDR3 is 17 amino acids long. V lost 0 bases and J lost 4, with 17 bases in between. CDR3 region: CATSRDLVRDGSDTQYF. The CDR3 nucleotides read TGTGCCACCAGCAGAGATCTCGTCAGGGATGGGTCAGATACGCAGTATTTT.

The CDR3 DNA follows: TGTGCCAGCAGCTTAGTGGCAGCGCCATACACCGGGGAGCTGTTTTTT. It codes for CASSLVAAPYTGELFF. The genes are TRBV11-3 and TRBJ2-2; D ambiguous. The CDR3 has 16 amino acids. V lost 1 base and J lost 3, with 12 bases in between. Germline V gives CDR1 SGHNT, CDR2 YENEEA.

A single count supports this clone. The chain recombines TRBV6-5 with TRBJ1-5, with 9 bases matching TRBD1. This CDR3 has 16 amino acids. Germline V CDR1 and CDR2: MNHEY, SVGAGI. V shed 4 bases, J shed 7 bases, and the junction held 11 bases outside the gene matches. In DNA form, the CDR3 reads TGTGCCAGCAGTTCTACAGGGGGCCCTTGGGGGCAGCCCCAGCATTTT. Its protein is CASSSTGGPWGQPQHF.